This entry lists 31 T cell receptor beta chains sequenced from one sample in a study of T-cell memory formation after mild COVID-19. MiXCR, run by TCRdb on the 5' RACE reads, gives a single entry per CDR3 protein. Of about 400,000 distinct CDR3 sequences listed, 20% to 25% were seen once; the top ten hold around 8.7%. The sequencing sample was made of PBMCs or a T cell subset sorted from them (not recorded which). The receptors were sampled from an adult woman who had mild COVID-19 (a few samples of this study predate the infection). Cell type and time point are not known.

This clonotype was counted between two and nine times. CDR3 in amino acids: CASSARQGRITGYTF. The CDR3 nucleotides are TGTGCCAGCAGCGCCCGACAGGGACGGATTACTGGCTACACCTTC. The J gene is TRBJ1-2, the V gene TRBV7-2, with 7 nucleotides matching TRBD1. The trim removed 5 bases at V and 7 bases at J, leaving 13 bases unmatched. Germline-derived CDR1 and CDR2 are SGHTA and FQGNSA. The CDR3 extends over 15 amino acids.

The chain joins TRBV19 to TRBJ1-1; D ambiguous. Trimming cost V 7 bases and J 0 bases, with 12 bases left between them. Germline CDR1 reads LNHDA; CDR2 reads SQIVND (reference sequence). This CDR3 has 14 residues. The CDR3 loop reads CASKLPDMNTEAFF. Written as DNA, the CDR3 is TGTGCCAGTAAGTTGCCCGATATGAACACTGAAGCTTTCTTT.

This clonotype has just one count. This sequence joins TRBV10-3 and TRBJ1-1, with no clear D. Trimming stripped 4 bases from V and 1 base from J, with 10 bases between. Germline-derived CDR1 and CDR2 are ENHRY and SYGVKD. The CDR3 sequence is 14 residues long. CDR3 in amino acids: CAISAVVGNTEAFF. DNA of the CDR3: TGTGCCATCAGTGCGGTTGTCGGGAACACTGAAGCTTTCTTT.

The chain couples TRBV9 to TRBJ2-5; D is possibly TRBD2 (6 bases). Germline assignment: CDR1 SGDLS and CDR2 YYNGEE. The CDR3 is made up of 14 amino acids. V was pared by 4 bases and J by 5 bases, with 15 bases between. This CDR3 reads CASSSGGAWETQYF. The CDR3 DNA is TGTGCCAGCAGCTCCGGAGGGGCCTGGGAGACCCAGTACTTC.

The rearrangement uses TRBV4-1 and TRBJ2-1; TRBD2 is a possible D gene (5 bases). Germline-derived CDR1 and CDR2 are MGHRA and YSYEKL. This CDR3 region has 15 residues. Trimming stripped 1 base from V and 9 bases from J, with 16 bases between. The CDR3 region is CASSQAPGLAREQFF. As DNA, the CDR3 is TGCGCCAGCAGCCAAGCGCCCGGGCTAGCACGTGAGCAGTTCTTC.

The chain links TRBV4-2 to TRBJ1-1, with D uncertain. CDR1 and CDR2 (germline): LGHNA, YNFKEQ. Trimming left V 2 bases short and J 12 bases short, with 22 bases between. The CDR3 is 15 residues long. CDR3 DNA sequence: TGTGCCAGCAGCCAACCTGATACCTTGGTACTAGGATCTTTCTTT. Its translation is CASSQPDTLVLGSFF.

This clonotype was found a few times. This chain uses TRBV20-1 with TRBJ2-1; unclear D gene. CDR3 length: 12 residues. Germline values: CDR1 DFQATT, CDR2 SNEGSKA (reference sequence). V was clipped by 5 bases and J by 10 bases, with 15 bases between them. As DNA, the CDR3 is TGCAGTGCTGTAATACTGACCCAGGAGCAGTTCTTC. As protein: CSAVILTQEQFF.

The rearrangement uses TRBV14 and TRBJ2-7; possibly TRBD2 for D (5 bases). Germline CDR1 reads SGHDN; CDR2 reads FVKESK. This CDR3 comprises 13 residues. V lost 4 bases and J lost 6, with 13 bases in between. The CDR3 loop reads CASSPGTRGEQYF. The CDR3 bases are TGTGCCAGCAGCCCGGGAACTCGGGGCGAGCAGTACTTC. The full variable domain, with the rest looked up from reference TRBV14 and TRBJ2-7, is EAGVTQFPSHSVIEKGQTVTLRCDPISGHDNLYWYRRVMGKEIKFLLHFVKESKQDESGMPNNRFLAERTGGTYSTLKVQPAELEDSGVYFCASSPGTRGEQYFGPGTRLTVT.

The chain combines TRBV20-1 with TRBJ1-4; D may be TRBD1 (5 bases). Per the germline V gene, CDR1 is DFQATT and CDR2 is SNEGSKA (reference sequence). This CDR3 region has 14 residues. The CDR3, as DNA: TGCAGCGCGGACCCGGGGGGGATACATGAAAAACTGTTTTTT. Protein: CSADPGGIHEKLFF.

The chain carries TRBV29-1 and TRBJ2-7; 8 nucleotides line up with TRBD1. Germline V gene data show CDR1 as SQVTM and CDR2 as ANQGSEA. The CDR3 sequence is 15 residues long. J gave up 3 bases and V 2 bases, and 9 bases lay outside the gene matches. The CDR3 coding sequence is TGCAGCGTTGAAAGTAGGCGGACAGGGTTCTACGAGCAGTACTTC. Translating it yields CSVESRRTGFYEQYF.

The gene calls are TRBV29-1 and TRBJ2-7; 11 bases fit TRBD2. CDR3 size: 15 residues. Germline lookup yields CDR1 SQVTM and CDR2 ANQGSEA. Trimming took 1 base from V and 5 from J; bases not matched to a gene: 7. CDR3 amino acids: CSVEASGLAGHEQYF. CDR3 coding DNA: TGCAGCGTTGAAGCCTCAGGACTAGCGGGCCACGAGCAGTACTTC.

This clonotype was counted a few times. In DNA, the CDR3 is TGTGCCAGCTCACCACAGGGAAGGGCCCAAGAGACCCAGTACTTC. Translation: CASSPQGRAQETQYF. The chain joins TRBV18 to TRBJ2-5, with D hard to call. The CDR3 length is 15 residues. Deletions cut 1 base from V and 1 base from J, with 10 bases between. Per germline, CDR1 KGHSH and CDR2 LQKENI. The entire variable domain, with the rest obtained from reference TRBV18 and TRBJ2-5, is as follows: NAGVMQNPRHLVRRRGQEARLRCSPMKGHSHVYWYRQLPEEGLKFMVYLQKENIIDESGMPKERFSAEFPKEGPSILRIQQVVRGDSAAYFCASSPQGRAQETQYFGPGTRLLVL.

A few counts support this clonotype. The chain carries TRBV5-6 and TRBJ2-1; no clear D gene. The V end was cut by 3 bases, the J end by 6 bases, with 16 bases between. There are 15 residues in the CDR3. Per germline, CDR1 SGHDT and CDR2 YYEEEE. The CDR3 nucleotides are TGTGCCAGCAGCTGGGGATGGATTTCTCGCAATGAGCAGTTCTTC. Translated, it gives CASSWGWISRNEQFF.

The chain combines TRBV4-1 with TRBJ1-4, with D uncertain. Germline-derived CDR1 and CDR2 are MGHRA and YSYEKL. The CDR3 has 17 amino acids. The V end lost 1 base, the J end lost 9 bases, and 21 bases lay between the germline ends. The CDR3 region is CASSQVEDGVRVKKLFF. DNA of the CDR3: TGCGCCAGCAGCCAAGTGGAGGATGGTGTGAGGGTAAAAAAACTGTTTTTT.

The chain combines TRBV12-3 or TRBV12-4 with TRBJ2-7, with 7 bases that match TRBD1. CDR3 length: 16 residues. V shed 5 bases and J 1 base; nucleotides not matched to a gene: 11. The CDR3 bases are TGTGCCAGCAGTGCAGGGACAGAGATACTGTCCTACGAGCAGTACTTC. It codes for CASSAGTEILSYEQYF.

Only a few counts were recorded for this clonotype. CDR3 in amino acids: CASSLLQGGRNIQYF. CDR3 coding DNA: TGTGCCAGCAGTCTTCTACAGGGCGGGAGAAACATTCAGTACTTC. The chain has TRBV12-3 or TRBV12-4 and TRBJ2-4; D might be TRBD2 (7 bases). The V gene lost 5 bases and the J gene lost 6 bases, with 17 bases spanning the gap. The CDR3 length is 15 residues.

The CDR3 nucleotides are TGTGCCAGCAGCTTTACCGACAGGGGAAAAGCTTTCTTT. It translates to CASSFTDRGKAFF. The V call is TRBV11-3, the J call TRBJ1-1; 8 bases map to TRBD1. J lost 9 bases, V lost 3 bases, and 6 bases had no gene match. The germline gives CDR1 SGHNT, CDR2 YENEEA. The CDR3 loop spans 13 amino acids.

The chain's CDR3 is CAWGGPGTPGGQPQHF. The CDR3 bases are TGTGCCTGGGGGGGGCCCGGGACCCCAGGCGGGCAGCCCCAGCATTTT. The genes are TRBV30 and TRBJ1-5; tentatively, D is TRBD1 (6 bases). Germline V gives CDR1 GTSNPN, CDR2 SVGIG (reference sequence). Trimming shortened V by 5 bases and J by 7 bases, and 24 bases separated the two germline ends. This CDR3 is 16 amino acids long.

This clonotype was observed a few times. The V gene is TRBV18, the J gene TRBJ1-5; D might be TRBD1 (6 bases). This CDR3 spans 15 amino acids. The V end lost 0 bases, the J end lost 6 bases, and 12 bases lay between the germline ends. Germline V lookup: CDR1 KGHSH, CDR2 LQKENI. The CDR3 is CASSPPRGAGQPQHF. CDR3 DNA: TGTGCCAGCTCACCACCCCGGGGGGCGGGTCAGCCCCAGCATTTT.

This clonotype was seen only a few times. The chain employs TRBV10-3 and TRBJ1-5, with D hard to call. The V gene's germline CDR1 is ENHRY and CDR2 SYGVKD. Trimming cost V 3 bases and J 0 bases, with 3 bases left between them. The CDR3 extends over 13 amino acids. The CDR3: CAISDGSNQPQHF. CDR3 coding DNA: TGTGCCATCAGTGACGGTAGCAATCAGCCCCAGCATTTT.

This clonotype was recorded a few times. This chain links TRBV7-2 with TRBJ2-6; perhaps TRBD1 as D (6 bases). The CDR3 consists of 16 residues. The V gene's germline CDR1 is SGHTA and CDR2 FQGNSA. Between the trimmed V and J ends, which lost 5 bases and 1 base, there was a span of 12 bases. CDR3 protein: CASSPNTGSGANVLTF. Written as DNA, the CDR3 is TGTGCCAGCAGCCCCAATACAGGGTCTGGGGCCAACGTCCTGACTTTC.

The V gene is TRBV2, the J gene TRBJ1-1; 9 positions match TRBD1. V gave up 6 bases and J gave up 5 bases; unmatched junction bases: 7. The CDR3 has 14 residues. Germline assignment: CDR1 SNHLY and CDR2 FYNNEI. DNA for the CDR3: TGTGCCAGCAGACCCACAGGGGGCTTTACTGAAGCTTTCTTT. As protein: CASRPTGGFTEAFF.

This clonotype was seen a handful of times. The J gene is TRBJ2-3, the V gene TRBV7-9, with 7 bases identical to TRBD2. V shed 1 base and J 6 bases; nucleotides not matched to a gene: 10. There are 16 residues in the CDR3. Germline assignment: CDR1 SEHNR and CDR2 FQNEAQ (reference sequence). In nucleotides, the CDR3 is TGTGCCAGCAGCTTAGGACGGCACGGGAGGTACGATACGCAGTATTTT. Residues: CASSLGRHGRYDTQYF.

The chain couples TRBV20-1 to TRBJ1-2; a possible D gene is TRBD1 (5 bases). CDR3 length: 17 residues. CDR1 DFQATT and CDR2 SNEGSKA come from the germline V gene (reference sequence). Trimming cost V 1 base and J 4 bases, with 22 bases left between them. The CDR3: CSARVERLGDPGYGYTF. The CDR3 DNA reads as TGCAGTGCTAGAGTCGAGAGGCTGGGGGATCCTGGCTATGGCTACACCTTC.

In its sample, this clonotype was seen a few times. CDR3 nucleotide sequence: TGCGCCAGCAGCCGGACTAGCGGAGCTAAGAATGAGCAGTTCTTC. This encodes CASSRTSGAKNEQFF. The chain joins TRBV4-3 to TRBJ2-1; 10 positions agree with TRBD2. Germline V gene sequence: CDR1 LGHNA, CDR2 YSLEER. The CDR3 spans 15 residues. Trimming cost V 4 bases and J 7 bases; bases outside gene matches: 7.

The CDR3 reads CATSDWGTGRGTDTQYF. The CDR3 DNA reads as TGTGCCACCAGTGACTGGGGGACAGGGCGAGGCACAGATACGCAGTATTTT. This chain joins TRBV24-1 and TRBJ2-3, with TRBD1 matching over 9 bases. The CDR3 sequence is 17 residues long. V dropped 4 bases and J dropped 1; count of bases not matched to a gene: 8. Germline values: CDR1 KGHDR, CDR2 SFDVKD.

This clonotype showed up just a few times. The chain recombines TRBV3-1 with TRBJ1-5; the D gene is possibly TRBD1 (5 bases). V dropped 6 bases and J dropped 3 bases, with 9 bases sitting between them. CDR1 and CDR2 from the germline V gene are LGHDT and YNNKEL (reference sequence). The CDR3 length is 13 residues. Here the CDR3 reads CASSRQTNQPQHF. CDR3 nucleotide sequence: TGTGCCAGCAGTAGACAGACCAATCAGCCCCAGCATTTT.

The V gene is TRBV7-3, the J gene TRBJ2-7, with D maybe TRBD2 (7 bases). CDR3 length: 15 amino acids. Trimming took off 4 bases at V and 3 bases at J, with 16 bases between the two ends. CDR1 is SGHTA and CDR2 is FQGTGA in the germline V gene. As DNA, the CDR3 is TGTGCCAGCAGCTCAAGGGCGGGGGCGCACTACGAGCAGTACTTC. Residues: CASSSRAGAHYEQYF.

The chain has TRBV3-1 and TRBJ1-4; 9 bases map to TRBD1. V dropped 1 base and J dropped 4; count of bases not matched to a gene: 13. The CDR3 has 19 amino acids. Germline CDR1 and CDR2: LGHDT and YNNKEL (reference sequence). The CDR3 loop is CASSQGGPGQGSLNEKLFF. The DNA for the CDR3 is TGTGCCAGCAGCCAAGGGGGACCCGGACAGGGGTCACTTAATGAAAAACTGTTTTTT.

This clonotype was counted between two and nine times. The CDR3 DNA reads as TGTGCCAGCAGTCCCGGGTCCAGTAGCAATCAGCCCCAGCATTTT. Protein sequence: CASSPGSSSNQPQHF. J is TRBJ1-5 and V is TRBV12-3 or TRBV12-4; D unresolved. V was trimmed by 5 bases and J by 0 bases, leaving 11 bases between them. The CDR3 extends over 15 amino acids.

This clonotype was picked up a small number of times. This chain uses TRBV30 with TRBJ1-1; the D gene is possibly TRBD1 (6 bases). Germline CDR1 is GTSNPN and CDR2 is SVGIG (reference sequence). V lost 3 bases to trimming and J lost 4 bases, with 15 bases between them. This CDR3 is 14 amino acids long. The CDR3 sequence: CAWRRGGVVTEAFF. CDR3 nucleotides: TGTGCCTGGAGGCGAGGGGGGGTGGTCACTGAAGCTTTCTTT.